The T cell receptor (beta chain) described here comes from a study of T cell repertoires in cytomegalovirus infection. Overall study context: Both CMV infection and a matching HLA type were indicated by public TCR beta signatures.

The germline V gene has CDR1 SGHAT and CDR2 FQNNGV. The CDR3 has 15 residues. Turning to this clonotype: The antigen is unknown. One junction end disagrees with the germline gene, perhaps due to a read error.

MiXCR, run by TCRdb on the reads, gives a single entry per CDR3 protein. The table records 150,000 or so distinct CDR3 sequences, 30% to 40% of them present only once. The sequenced sample was CD8+ T cells from cultured PBMCs, obtained from culture after CMV antigen stimulation. The TCR originated in a human donor in good health (CMV status not recorded). Some clones in this sample may be carry-over from other donors' samples. The chain employs TRBV11-2 and TRBJ2-7; TRBD1 might be the D (5 bases). The chain's CDR3 is CDSSLAQGWSDEQYF. DNA of the CDR3: TGTGACAGCAGCTTAGCCCAGGGATGGTCCGACGAGCAGTACTTC.